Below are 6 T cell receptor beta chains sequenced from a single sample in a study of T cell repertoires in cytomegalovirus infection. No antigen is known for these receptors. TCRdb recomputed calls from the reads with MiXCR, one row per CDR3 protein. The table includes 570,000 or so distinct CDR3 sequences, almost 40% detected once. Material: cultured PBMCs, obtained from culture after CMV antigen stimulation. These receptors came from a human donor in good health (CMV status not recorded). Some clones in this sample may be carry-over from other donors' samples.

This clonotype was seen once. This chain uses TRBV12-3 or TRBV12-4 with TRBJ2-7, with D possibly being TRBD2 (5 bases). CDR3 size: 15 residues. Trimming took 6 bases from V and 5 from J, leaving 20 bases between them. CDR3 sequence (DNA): TGTGCCAGCAGCCCCCTCGGACGGTCCGGGGACGAGCAGTACTTC. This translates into CASSPLGRSGDEQYF.

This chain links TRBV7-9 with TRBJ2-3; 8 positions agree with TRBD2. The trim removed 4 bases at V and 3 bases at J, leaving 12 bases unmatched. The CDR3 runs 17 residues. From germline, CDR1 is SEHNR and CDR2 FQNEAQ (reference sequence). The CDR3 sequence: CASSSLPSGSVTDTQYF. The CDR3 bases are TGTGCCAGCAGCTCACTACCGAGCGGGAGCGTGACAGATACGCAGTATTTT.

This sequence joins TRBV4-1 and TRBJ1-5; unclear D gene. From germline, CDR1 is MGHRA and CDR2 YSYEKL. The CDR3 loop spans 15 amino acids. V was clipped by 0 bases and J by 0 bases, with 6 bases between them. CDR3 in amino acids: CASSQDPHSNQPQHF. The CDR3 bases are TGCGCCAGCAGCCAAGATCCTCATAGCAATCAGCCCCAGCATTTT.

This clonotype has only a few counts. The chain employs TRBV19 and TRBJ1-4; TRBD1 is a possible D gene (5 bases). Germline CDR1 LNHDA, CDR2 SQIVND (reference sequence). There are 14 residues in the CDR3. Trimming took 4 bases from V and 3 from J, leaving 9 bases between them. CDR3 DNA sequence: TGTGCCAGTAGTACGGGACCGTCTAATGAAAAACTGTTTTTT. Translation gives CASSTGPSNEKLFF.

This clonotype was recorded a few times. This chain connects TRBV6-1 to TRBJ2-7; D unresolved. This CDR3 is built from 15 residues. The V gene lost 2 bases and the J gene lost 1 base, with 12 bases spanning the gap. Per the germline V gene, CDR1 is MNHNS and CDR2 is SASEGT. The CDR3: CASSELRQVSYEQYF. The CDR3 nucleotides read TGTGCCAGCAGTGAACTCCGTCAGGTATCCTACGAGCAGTACTTC.

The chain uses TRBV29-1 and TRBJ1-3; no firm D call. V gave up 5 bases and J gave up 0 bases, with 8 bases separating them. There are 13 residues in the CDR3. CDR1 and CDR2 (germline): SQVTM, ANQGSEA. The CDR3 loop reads CSVQDLSGNTIYF. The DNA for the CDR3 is TGCAGCGTTCAGGATCTCTCTGGAAACACCATATATTTT. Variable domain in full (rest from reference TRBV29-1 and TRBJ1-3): SAVISQKPSRDICQRGTSLTIQCQVDSQVTMMFWYRQQPGQSLTLIATANQGSEATYESGFVIDKFPISRPNLTFSTLTVSNMSPEDSSIYLCSVQDLSGNTIYFGEGSWLTVV.